A selection of T cell receptor beta chains follows, all from one sample in a study of blood T cell repertoires in COVID-19. The data were produced by immunoSEQ multiplex PCR, yet TCRdb's version contains in-frame clones alone and is incomplete. Of 150,000 to 200,000 clones listed, under 85% are singletons. The sequencing sample was made of peripheral blood. The receptors were sampled from a man aged 55-75 years with active or convalescent COVID-19. The CDR3 runs from the conserved cysteine through the conserved F or W. Fields, in order: clone size, D gene, J gene, V gene, CDR3 DNA, CDR3 protein. The D gene is left open where the match is weak. The listing skips clone size in some rows; elsewhere it reads once, few, many or a size class.

size: -; D: -; J: TRBJ2-1; V: TRBV28; DNA: TGTGCCAGCAGTCCACGCGAAGGGGATGAGCAGTTCTTC; CDR3: CASSPREGDEQFF
size: -; D: -; J: TRBJ2-3; V: TRBV21-1; DNA: TGTGCCTCCCGCCCCCAACGCGCAGATACGCAGTATTTT; CDR3: CASRPQRADTQYF
size: many; D: -; J: TRBJ1-2; V: TRBV12-5; DNA: TGTGCTAGTGGTTTGGGATCACAGGTCGGCGGCTACACCTTC; CDR3: CASGLGSQVGGYTF
size: -; D: -; J: TRBJ2-7; V: TRBV3-1/TRBV3-2; DNA: TGTGCCAGCAGCCAACTAGGCCCCTACGAGCAGTACTTC; CDR3: CASSQLGPYEQYF
size: -; D: TRBD1; J: TRBJ1-2; V: TRBV28; DNA: TGTGCCAGCAGAAATCCCGCAGGGGGCGCTGGCTATGGCTACACCTTC; CDR3: CASRNPAGGAGYGYTF
size: -; D: -; J: TRBJ1-1; V: TRBV4-1; DNA: TGCGCCAGCAGCCAAGAACACCACACGAACACTGAAGCTTTCTTT; CDR3: CASSQEHHTNTEAFF
size: -; D: TRBD1; J: TRBJ1-2; V: TRBV5-4; DNA: TGTGCCAGCAGCTCGGGACAGCCTAACTATGGCTACACCTTC; CDR3: CASSSGQPNYGYTF
size: few; D: -; J: TRBJ2-1; V: TRBV19; DNA: TGTGCCGAGACAGCGGGCGATGAGCAGTTCTTC; CDR3: CAETAGDEQFF
size: -; D: TRBD2; J: TRBJ2-7; V: TRBV6-2/TRBV6-3; DNA: TGTGCCAGCAGCATTACGGCGGGAGGTCGCTACGAGCAGTACTTC; CDR3: CASSITAGGRYEQYF
size: -; D: -; J: TRBJ1-5; V: TRBV19; DNA: TGTGCCAGTAAAAGGGGGGGTAGGCTTAACAATCAGCCCCAGCATTTT; CDR3: CASKRGGRLNNQPQHF
size: once; D: -; J: TRBJ1-2; V: TRBV12-3/TRBV12-4; DNA: TGTGCCAGCAGTTTACAAGGGGCCTATGGCTACACCTTC; CDR3: CASSLQGAYGYTF
size: once; D: TRBD2; J: TRBJ2-7; V: TRBV4-1; DNA: TGCGCCAGCAGTCGACAACTAGCGGGAGGCTCCCTCTACGAGCAGTACTTC; CDR3: CASSRQLAGGSLYEQYF
size: few; D: TRBD2; J: TRBJ2-1; V: TRBV5-6; DNA: TGTGCCAGCAGCTCCCTGCCGGGACTAGCGGACAATGAGCAGTTCTTC; CDR3: CASSSLPGLADNEQFF
size: -; D: TRBD2; J: TRBJ2-4; V: TRBV27; DNA: TGTGCCAGCAGTCCTATAGCGGGAGATACCATTCAGTACTTC; CDR3: CASSPIAGDTIQYF
size: -; D: TRBD2; J: TRBJ2-3; V: TRBV30; DNA: TGTGCCTGGAGGACTAGCGGGAGTACAGATACGCAGTATTTT; CDR3: CAWRTSGSTDTQYF
size: -; D: -; J: TRBJ2-5; V: TRBV28; DNA: TGTGCCAGCAGAGCGACAGGCGAGGTGGAGACCCAGTACTTC; CDR3: CASRATGEVETQYF
size: -; D: -; J: TRBJ2-7; V: TRBV6-2/TRBV6-3; DNA: TGTGCCAGCAGCTTCGGGTACGAGCAGTACTTC; CDR3: CASSFGYEQYF
size: -; D: TRBD1; J: TRBJ2-3; V: TRBV24-1; DNA: TGTGCCACCAGTGAACCGACAGGGAGCACAGATACGCAGTATTTT; CDR3: CATSEPTGSTDTQYF
size: -; D: -; J: TRBJ2-3; V: TRBV3-1/TRBV3-2; DNA: TGTGCCAGCAGCCAAGTAACAGGCACAGATACGCAGTATTTT; CDR3: CASSQVTGTDTQYF
size: few; D: TRBD2; J: TRBJ2-7; V: TRBV7-2; DNA: TGTGCCAGCAGCTTAATTGGGGGACTAGCTTTC; CDR3: CASSLIGGLAF
size: -; D: -; J: TRBJ2-7; V: TRBV9; DNA: TGTGCCAGCAGCGTAGATGCCCCTAACGAGCAGTACTTC; CDR3: CASSVDAPNEQYF
size: -; D: -; J: TRBJ1-2; V: TRBV18; DNA: TGTGCCAGCTCGCGTGAACTTAACTATGGCTACACCTTC; CDR3: CASSRELNYGYTF
size: -; D: -; J: TRBJ2-6; V: TRBV3-1/TRBV3-2; DNA: TGTGCCAGCAGCCAAGTTACCTATCTCTCTGGGGCCAACGTCCTGACTTTC; CDR3: CASSQVTYLSGANVLTF
size: -; D: -; J: TRBJ1-1; V: TRBV28; DNA: TGTGCCAGCAGTTCCCCCGGACAGCGAGAAGCTTTCTTT; CDR3: CASSSPGQREAFF
size: -; D: TRBD1; J: TRBJ2-6; V: TRBV24-1; DNA: TGTGCCACCAGTACAGGGGAGACCTCCTCTGGGGCCAACGTCCTGACTTTC; CDR3: CATSTGETSSGANVLTF
size: -; D: TRBD2; J: TRBJ2-1; V: TRBV3-1/TRBV3-2; DNA: TGTGCCAGCAGCCAAGGCGGGAGGGCATTTGAGCAGTTCTTC; CDR3: CASSQGGRAFEQFF
size: -; D: -; J: TRBJ1-2; V: TRBV2; DNA: TGTGCCAGCAGTTGGACAAAGGCACCTCCTAACTATGGCTACACCTTC; CDR3: CASSWTKAPPNYGYTF
size: -; D: -; J: TRBJ1-4; V: TRBV28; DNA: TGTGCCAGCAGTTTACAGGAGGTTTCAACTAATGAAAAACTGTTTTTT; CDR3: CASSLQEVSTNEKLFF
size: -; D: -; J: TRBJ1-5; V: TRBV14; DNA: TGTGCCACCGGGGGGGACAATCAGCCCCAGCATTTT; CDR3: CATGGDNQPQHF
size: -; D: -; J: TRBJ2-3; V: TRBV5-3; DNA: TGTGCCAGAAGCAAGGACATCATCGGTTGCGTGACAGATACGCAGTATTTT; CDR3: CARSKDIIGCVTDTQYF
size: -; D: -; J: TRBJ2-1; V: TRBV7-8; DNA: TGTGCCAGCAGCTTAGCGATCCGGAGGTCCGGTGAGCAGTTCTTC; CDR3: CASSLAIRRSGEQFF
size: -; D: -; J: TRBJ2-1; V: TRBV9; DNA: TGTGCCAGCAGCCCAGACCGACACTCCTACAATGAGCAGTTCTTC; CDR3: CASSPDRHSYNEQFF
size: -; D: -; J: TRBJ2-1; V: TRBV25-1; DNA: TGTGCCAGCAGTGATTTCGGGCAGGGCCCCGCCAATGAGCAGTTCTTC; CDR3: CASSDFGQGPANEQFF
size: -; D: -; J: TRBJ2-2; V: TRBV7-3; DNA: TGTGCCAGCAGCTTAGAGGCTTACACCGGGGAGCTGTTTTTT; CDR3: CASSLEAYTGELFF
size: -; D: -; J: TRBJ1-1; V: TRBV20-1; DNA: TGCAGTGCTTTCGAGGGAGGGACTGCTTTCTTT; CDR3: CSAFEGGTAFF
size: -; D: -; J: TRBJ2-4; V: TRBV4-2; DNA: TGTGCCAGCAGCCAAGAAGGGGGTGGTGTCGGGTGGGACATTCAGTACTTC; CDR3: CASSQEGGGVGWDIQYF
size: -; D: -; J: TRBJ2-7; V: TRBV18; DNA: TGTGCCAGCTCACCAGGCGGGACCGACGAGCAGTACTTC; CDR3: CASSPGGTDEQYF
size: -; D: -; J: TRBJ2-5; V: TRBV7-3; DNA: TGTGCCAGCAGCTTAAATCATCGGGGAGAGACCCAGTACTTC; CDR3: CASSLNHRGETQYF
size: -; D: -; J: TRBJ2-1; V: TRBV3-1/TRBV3-2; DNA: TGTGCCAGCAGCCAAGCAGACTCTTCCTCCTACAATGAGCAGTTCTTC; CDR3: CASSQADSSSYNEQFF
size: -; D: -; J: TRBJ2-5; V: TRBV6-7; DNA: TGTGCCAGCAGTTACTCCGCCAGCGAAGAGACCCAGTACTTC; CDR3: CASSYSASEETQYF
size: few; D: TRBD2; J: TRBJ2-3; V: TRBV6-2/TRBV6-3; DNA: TGTGCCAGCAGTTACTCGGGACTACACACAGATACGCAGTATTTT; CDR3: CASSYSGLHTDTQYF
size: -; D: -; J: TRBJ1-4; V: TRBV28; DNA: TGTGCCAGCAGTCTCTTGACACGTGCAACTAATGAAAAACTGTTTTTT; CDR3: CASSLLTRATNEKLFF